Each of the 6 T cell receptor beta chains below was sequenced from the same sample in a study of T cell repertoires in cytomegalovirus infection. From the reads, TCRdb called clonotypes with MiXCR, one entry per CDR3 protein. The sample holds a few hundred thousand distinct CDR3 sequences; roughly an eighth are singletons and the top ten take about 8.7%. The sample was PBMCs. The receptor source for this set is a human donor in good health (CMV status not recorded). Some clones in this sample may be carry-over from other donors' samples.

This clonotype was found a few times. V usage is TRBV6-4 and J usage is TRBJ1-1; D is ambiguous. Per germline, CDR1 MRHNA and CDR2 SNTAGT. This CDR3 is built from 14 residues. V was cut by 8 bases and J by 1 base, with 14 bases left in between. CDR3: CASRRDPGNTEAFF. In DNA form, the CDR3 reads TGTGCCAGCCGGCGTGACCCAGGGAACACTGAAGCTTTCTTT.

Note on this clonotype: The junction departs from the called germline gene at one end, perhaps through a read error. This chain joins TRBV4-1 and TRBJ2-2; D may be TRBD2 (5 bases). The CDR3 consists of 15 residues. CDR1 and CDR2 (germline): MGHRA, YSYEKL. This CDR3 reads CASSQLRVHTGELFF. In DNA, the CDR3 is TGTGCCAGCAGCCAATTGAGGGTTCACACCGGGGAGCTGTTTTTT.

The V gene is TRBV2, the J gene TRBJ1-5; D is possibly TRBD1 (5 bases). The CDR3 is 15 amino acids. Germline V gene sequence: CDR1 SNHLY, CDR2 FYNNEI. The ends were cut back, 5 bases at V and 1 base at J, with 12 bases in the middle. CDR3: CASSWVQGSNQPQHF. DNA of the CDR3: TGTGCCAGCAGTTGGGTTCAGGGAAGCAATCAGCCCCAGCATTTT.

The V gene is TRBV6-6, the J gene TRBJ1-4, with 7 nucleotides matching TRBD1. CDR1 MNHNY and CDR2 SVGAGI come from the germline V gene (reference sequence). The CDR3 loop spans 17 amino acids. Trimming removed 4 bases from V and 5 bases from J; junction bases left unmatched: 13. In DNA form, the CDR3 reads TGTGCCAGCAGTTCCACCACCCCGGGACAGCACAATGAAAAACTGTTTTTT. Translating gives CASSSTTPGQHNEKLFF.

This clonotype was seen at least ten times. The genes are TRBV7-8 and TRBJ2-3; tentative D call: TRBD1 (6 bases). The CDR3 is made up of 16 amino acids. V was shortened by 2 bases and J by 5 bases, with 17 bases between the two germline ends. CDR1 SGHVS and CDR2 FQNEAQ come from the germline V gene. The CDR3 protein is CASSLSLRLGQDTQYF. The CDR3 nucleotides read TGTGCCAGCAGCTTATCTCTGCGTTTGGGACAAGATACGCAGTATTTT.

At least ten counts were recorded for this clonotype. The chain has TRBV7-6 and TRBJ1-3; D not resolved. V was pared by 4 bases and J by 3 bases, with 10 bases between. The length of the CDR3 is 14 residues. From germline, CDR1 is SGHVS and CDR2 FNYEAQ. The CDR3 coding sequence is TGTGCCAGCAGCTCCCCAAACGGTGGAAACACCATATATTTT. Translated, it gives CASSSPNGGNTIYF.